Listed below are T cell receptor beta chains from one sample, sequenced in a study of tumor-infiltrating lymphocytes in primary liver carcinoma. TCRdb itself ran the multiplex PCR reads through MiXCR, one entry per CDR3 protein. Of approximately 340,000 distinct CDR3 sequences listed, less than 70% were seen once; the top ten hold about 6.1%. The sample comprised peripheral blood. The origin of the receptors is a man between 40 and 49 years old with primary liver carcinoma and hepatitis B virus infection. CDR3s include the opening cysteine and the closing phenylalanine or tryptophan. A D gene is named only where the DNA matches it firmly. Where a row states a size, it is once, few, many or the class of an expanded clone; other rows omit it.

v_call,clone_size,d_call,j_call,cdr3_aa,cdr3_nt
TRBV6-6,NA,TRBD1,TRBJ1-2,CDSSGERTGQDYGYTF,TGTGATAGCAGTGGAGAGAGGACAGGGCAGGACTATGGCTACACCTTC
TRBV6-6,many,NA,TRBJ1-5,CASSLPSNQPQHF,TGTGCCAGCAGTCTGCCTAGCAATCAGCCCCAGCATTTT
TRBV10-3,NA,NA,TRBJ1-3,CAISDPDRSTSGKTIYF,TGTGCCATCAGTGACCCGGACAGATCCACCTCTGGAAAGACCATATATTTT
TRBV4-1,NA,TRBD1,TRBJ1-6,CASSQEPGQYNSPLHF,TGCGCCAGCAGCCAAGAGCCGGGACAGTATAATTCACCCCTCCACTTT
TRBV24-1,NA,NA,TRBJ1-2,CATSDTGLYGYTF,TGTGCCACCAGTGACACGGGGCTCTATGGCTACACCTTC
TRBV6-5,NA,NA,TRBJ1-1,CGSSPLNRATEAFF,TGTGGCAGCAGTCCTTTAAACAGGGCCACTGAAGCTTTCTTT
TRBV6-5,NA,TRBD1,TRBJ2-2,CASSYVRGQGYGGELFF,TGTGCCAGCAGTTACGTTAGGGGACAGGGATACGGCGGGGAGCTGTTTTTT
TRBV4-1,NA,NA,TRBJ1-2,CVSSQEVGTPNYGYTF,TGCGTCAGCAGCCAAGAAGTCGGGACACCTAATTATGGCTACACCTTC
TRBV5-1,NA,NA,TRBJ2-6,CASRSERGLSGANVLTF,TGCGCCAGCAGAAGTGAAAGGGGCCTCTCTGGGGCCAACGTCCTGACTTTC
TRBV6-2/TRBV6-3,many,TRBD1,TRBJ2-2,CASSYPTGGTKTGELFF,TGTGCCAGCAGTTACCCCACAGGGGGCACGAAGACCGGGGAGCTGTTTTTT
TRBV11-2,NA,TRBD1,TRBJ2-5,CASNLVQPGQGLQETQYF,TGTGCTAGCAACTTAGTCCAACCGGGACAGGGGCTTCAAGAGACCCAGTACTTC
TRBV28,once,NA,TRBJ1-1,CASSFSGTTDTEAFF,TGTGCCAGCAGTTTTTCCGGGACAACGGACACTGAAGCTTTCTTT
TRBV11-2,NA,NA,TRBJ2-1,CTSSPRASNERFF,TGTACTAGCAGCCCCCGGGCATCCAATGAGCGGTTCTTC
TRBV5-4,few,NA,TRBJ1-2,CASSLEGAGNYGYTF,TGTGCCAGCAGCTTGGAAGGGGCCGGTAACTATGGCTACACCTTC
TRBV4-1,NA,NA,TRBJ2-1,CASSQTPVNYNEYFF,TGCGCCAGCAGCCAAACACCCGTGAATTACAATGAGTACTTCTTC
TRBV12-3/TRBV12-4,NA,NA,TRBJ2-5,CPSSLAQETQYF,TGTCCCAGCAGTTTGGCGCAAGAGACCCAGTACTTC